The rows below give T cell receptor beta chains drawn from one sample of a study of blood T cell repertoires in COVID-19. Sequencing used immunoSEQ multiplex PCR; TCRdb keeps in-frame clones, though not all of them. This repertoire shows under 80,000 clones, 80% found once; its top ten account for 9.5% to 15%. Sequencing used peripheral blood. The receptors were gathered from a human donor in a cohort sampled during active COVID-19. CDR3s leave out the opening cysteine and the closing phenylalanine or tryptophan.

cdr3_aa: ASSASGFAGNEQF
cdr3_length: 13
v_call: TRBV9

cdr3_aa: ASSQDSDRQRRVTQY
cdr3_length: 15
v_call: TRBV3-1/TRBV3-2

cdr3_aa: AWAARDEQY
cdr3_length: 9
v_call: TRBV30

cdr3_aa: ASSLRTSGATGELF
cdr3_length: 14
v_call: TRBV4-1

cdr3_aa: AWTDQARSYEQY
cdr3_length: 12
v_call: TRBV30

cdr3_aa: ASSPGGTEAF
cdr3_length: 10
v_call: TRBV7-9

cdr3_aa: ASSAPIAGGTGANVLT
cdr3_length: 16
v_call: TRBV9

cdr3_aa: ASSLGDSTPETQY
cdr3_length: 13
v_call: TRBV5-1

cdr3_aa: ASSEMTGGIGELF
cdr3_length: 13
v_call: TRBV2

cdr3_aa: ATSVVSSSYNEQF
cdr3_length: 13
v_call: TRBV24-1

cdr3_aa: ASSRGADTQY
cdr3_length: 10
v_call: TRBV7-2

cdr3_aa: ASSASGGYGYT
cdr3_length: 11
v_call: TRBV6-5

cdr3_aa: ASFGGGAVRFNEQF
cdr3_length: 14
v_call: TRBV18

cdr3_aa: ASSLEGTSVLGEQF
cdr3_length: 14
v_call: TRBV7-2

cdr3_aa: AWRRTATYGYT
cdr3_length: 11
v_call: TRBV30

cdr3_aa: ASSRTTGTSGSTQY
cdr3_length: 14
v_call: TRBV7-3

cdr3_aa: ATGGGHGYT
cdr3_length: 9
v_call: TRBV19

cdr3_aa: ASSRGQMNTEAF
cdr3_length: 12
v_call: TRBV5-4

cdr3_aa: ASSLSPGTGANTQY
cdr3_length: 14
v_call: TRBV4-1

cdr3_aa: ASKDSHTEAF
cdr3_length: 10
v_call: TRBV6-5

cdr3_aa: ASSLGTGLYGYT
cdr3_length: 12
v_call: TRBV7-2

cdr3_aa: ASSEVGLAAETQY
cdr3_length: 13
v_call: TRBV9

cdr3_aa: ASSPTVRSPLH
cdr3_length: 11
v_call: TRBV28

cdr3_aa: ASSYSAAPAKETQY
cdr3_length: 14
v_call: TRBV6-6

cdr3_aa: ASSDGQASTDTQY
cdr3_length: 13
v_call: TRBV6-4

cdr3_aa: AISGDRGLGANVLT
cdr3_length: 14
v_call: TRBV10-3

cdr3_aa: SASRQASDTQY
cdr3_length: 11
v_call: TRBV20-1